These 16 T cell receptor beta chains share one sample of origin, sequenced in a study of tumor-infiltrating lymphocytes in primary liver carcinoma. With around 490 ng total RNA as template and a constant-region primer, TCR beta cDNA was made. ARM-PCR, slightly modified, supplied the TCR beta libraries through three nested multiplex PCR rounds. With TRBV1-TRBV30 forward primers and a C-beta reverse primer, the first two PCR rounds were run for around 10 cycles each. TCRdb independently ran MiXCR on the multiplex PCR reads; one entry per CDR3 protein. The data hold 40,000 to 50,000 distinct CDR3 sequences, with about 70% observed a single time. Co-extracted RNA and DNA came from roughly 20-30 mg of unsorted bulk tissue. Material: liver tumor tissue from sampling region 3. Subset indicated: tumor region T3, left-lateral pole. These receptors were obtained from a man in his forties or fifties with primary liver carcinoma and hepatitis B virus infection.

As for this clonotype: Relative to the germline gene, one junction end is altered; a read error may explain this. The V and J genes are TRBV29-1 and TRBJ1-5; D is uncertain. This CDR3 contains 15 residues. CDR1 is SQVTM, CDR2 ANQGSEA, per germline. For the CDR3, the DNA is TGCAGCGTCGCGACCGTGGGTGGTAAGAATCAGCCCCGGCATTTT. Translated, it gives CSVATVGGKNQPRHF. Variable domain in full (rest from reference TRBV29-1 and TRBJ1-5): SAVISQKPSRDICQRGTSLTIQCQVDSQVTMMFWYRQQPGQSLTLIATANQGSEATYESGFVIDKFPISRPNLTFSTLTVSNMSPEDSSIYLCSVATVGGKNQPRHFGDGTRLSIL.

The chain couples TRBV5-8 to TRBJ1-1; 8 bases align to TRBD1. Germline trimming cut 3 bases from V and 0 bases from J; bases unmatched to any gene: 13. CDR3 length: 18 amino acids. Germline CDR1 and CDR2: SGHTS and YDEGEE. CDR3: CASSSKGTGGPMNTEAFF. In DNA, the CDR3 is TGTGCCAGCAGCTCGAAGGGGACAGGAGGCCCCATGAACACTGAAGCTTTCTTT.

As for this clonotype: One end of the junction varies from germline; a read error may be responsible. V usage is TRBV6-5 and J usage is TRBJ1-6, with D unclear. This CDR3 spans 18 amino acids. Germline V gene sequence: CDR1 MNHEY, CDR2 SVGAGI. The CDR3 DNA reads as TGTGCCAGCAGTTACTTTTCGGGAGTGGGCTCCTATAATTCACCCCTACACTTT. Amino acid sequence: CASSYFSGVGSYNSPLHF.

Points on this clonotype: One end of the junction fails to match germline, which may point to a read error. This chain links TRBV4-1 with TRBJ1-1; no firm D call. The length of the CDR3 is 14 residues. CDR1 MGHRA and CDR2 YSYEKL come from the germline V gene. CDR3 region: CTSTPSGMNTEAFF. In DNA, the CDR3 is TGCACCAGCACCCCAAGTGGTATGAACACTGAAGCTTTCTTT.

A note on this clonotype: No conserved phenylalanine or tryptophan is present at the end of the CDR3, so a read error is the likely explanation. The rearrangement links TRBV12-3 or TRBV12-4 to TRBJ2-1, with D perhaps given as TRBD1 or TRBD2 (7 bases each). The CDR3 is 14 residues long. The CDR3 bases are TGTGCCAGCAGTGAGGGAGGGGGCGGTAATGGGCAGTTCCTC. As protein: CASSEGGGGNGQFL.

As regards this clonotype: Because the CDR3 is missing its conserved closing phenylalanine or tryptophan, this is likely a read error. The J gene is TRBJ1-5, the V gene TRBV6-1; unclear D gene. V lost 5 bases to trimming and J lost 10 bases, with 18 bases between them. The CDR3 runs to 14 residues. CDR1 MNHNS and CDR2 SASEGT come from the germline V gene. The chain's CDR3 is CASSMEAGVEPQHL. CDR3 coding DNA: TGTGCCAGCAGTATGGAGGCTGGTGTTGAACCCCAGCATTTG.

By frequency in the sample, this clonotype is medium-sized. V gene TRBV5-1 combines with J gene TRBJ2-1; D is undetermined. The CDR3 is 13 amino acids. From germline, CDR1 is SGHRS and CDR2 YFSETQ. V was shortened by 0 bases and J by 4 bases, with 5 bases between the two germline ends. CDR3 DNA sequence: TGCGCCAGCAGCTTGGGCGCTTACAATGAGCAGTTCTTC. Residues: CASSLGAYNEQFF.

The V and J genes are TRBV4-1 and TRBJ2-1, with TRBD2 matching 8 bases. Germline assignment: CDR1 MGHRA and CDR2 YSYEKL. CDR3 length: 16 residues. Written as DNA, the CDR3 is TGCGATAGCAGGCAAGGTTCCCGGGAGGGCCGAGGTGAGCAGTTCTTC. Translation: CDSRQGSREGRGEQFF.

Note on this clonotype: At one boundary the junction diverges from the germline segment, which might be a read error. This chain links TRBV4-2 with TRBJ1-3, with D tentatively TRBD1 (5 bases). The CDR3 is 14 amino acids. Germline assignment: CDR1 LGHNA and CDR2 YNFKEQ. CDR3 residues: CASSRDEAGNAIYF. Written as DNA, the CDR3 is TGTGCCAGTAGCAGGGACGAGGCGGGAAACGCCATATATTTT.

In the case of this clonotype: At one of its ends the junction is not consistent with the germline gene, which may arise from a read error. The chain couples TRBV6-1 to TRBJ2-7; a weak D match, TRBD1 (5 bases). This CDR3 contains 15 residues. Germline V gives CDR1 MNHNS, CDR2 SASEGT. The chain's CDR3 is CAGSRVELGPYEQYF. The CDR3 nucleotides are TGTGCCGGCAGTCGCGTAGAATTGGGGCCCTATGAGCAGTACTTC.

As DNA, the CDR3 is TGTGCCAGCAGATCTCAGGACTCGGCCTACCAAGAGACCCAGTACTTC. Translation: CASRSQDSAYQETQYF. J is TRBJ2-5 and V is TRBV11-2, with D perhaps TRBD2 (5 bases). The germline V gene encodes CDR1 SGHAT and CDR2 FQNNGV. Trimming pared 6 bases from V and 0 bases from J, leaving 17 bases between. This CDR3 spans 16 amino acids.

This clonotype was recorded at least ten times. Since a much larger clone is just one base distant, this may be a read error. The chain has TRBV7-9 and TRBJ1-1; D unclear. Germline V gene sequence: CDR1 SEHNR, CDR2 FQNEAQ (reference sequence). The CDR3 covers 13 residues. The CDR3 DNA follows: TGTGCCAGCAGCCTCGTCGGCGGGGATGAAGCTCTCTTT. This codes for CASSLVGGDEALF.

This clonotype has at least ten counts. The V and J genes are TRBV12-3 or TRBV12-4 and TRBJ2-7; 8 bases fit TRBD1. With 8 bases clipped from V and 3 bases from J, the junction kept 6 bases outside the gene matches. This CDR3 has 13 residues. This CDR3 is CASSATGDYEQYF. As DNA, the CDR3 is TGTGCCAGCTCTGCGACAGGGGACTACGAGCAGTACTTC.

This clonotype was counted at least ten times. The chain links TRBV30 to TRBJ1-2; weak D call: TRBD1 (6 bases). The CDR3 runs 14 residues. Germline V lookup: CDR1 GTSNPN, CDR2 SVGIG (reference sequence). The V and J ends lost 3 bases and 3 bases respectively, with 14 bases between them. CDR3 region: CAWSLQGWDYGYTF. DNA of the CDR3: TGTGCCTGGAGCCTACAGGGTTGGGACTATGGCTACACCTTC. Full variable domain (remainder filled in from reference TRBV30 and TRBJ1-2): SQTIHQWPATLVQPVGSPLSLECTVEGTSNPNLYWYRQAAGRGLQLLFYSVGIGQISSEVPQNLSASRPQDRQFILSSKKLLLSDSGFYLCAWSLQGWDYGYTFGSGTRLTVV.

On this clonotype itself: Here the CDR3 omits its conserved ending phenylalanine or tryptophan, so a read error is the likely source. The chain has TRBV11-2 and TRBJ1-1, with TRBD1 matching over 8 bases. CDR1 and CDR2 from the germline V gene are SGHAT and FQNNGV. This CDR3 is built from 13 residues. The CDR3 DNA reads TGTGCCAGCAGTTTAGCTAGGACAGGGGAAGCTTTCCTT. As protein: CASSLARTGEAFL.

Regarding this clonotype: Since a much larger clone is just one base distant, this may be a read error. V and J are TRBV11-1 and TRBJ2-7, with D perhaps assigned TRBD1 or TRBD2 (5 bases each). Germline assignment: CDR1 SGHAT and CDR2 FQDESV (reference sequence). Between the trimmed V and J ends, which lost 6 bases and 1 base, there was a span of 10 bases. CDR3 length equals 13 residues. CDR3 sequence: CASRGERSYEQYF. CDR3 nucleotides: TGTGCCAGCAGGGGGGAGCGATCCTACGAGCAGTACTTC.